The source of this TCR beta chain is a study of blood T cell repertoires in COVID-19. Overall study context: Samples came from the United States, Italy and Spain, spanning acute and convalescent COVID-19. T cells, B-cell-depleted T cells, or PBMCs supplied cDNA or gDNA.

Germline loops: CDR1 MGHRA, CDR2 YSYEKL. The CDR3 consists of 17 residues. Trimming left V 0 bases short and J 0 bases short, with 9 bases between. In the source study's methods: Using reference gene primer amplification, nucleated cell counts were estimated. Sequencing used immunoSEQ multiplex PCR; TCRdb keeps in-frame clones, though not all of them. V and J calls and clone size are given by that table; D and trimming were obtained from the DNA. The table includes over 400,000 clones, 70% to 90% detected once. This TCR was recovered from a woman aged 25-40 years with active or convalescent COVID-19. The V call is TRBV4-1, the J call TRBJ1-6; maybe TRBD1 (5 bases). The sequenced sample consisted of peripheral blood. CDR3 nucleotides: TGCGCCAGCAGCCAAGATAGACAGAGCTCCTATAATTCACCCCTCCACTTT. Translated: CASSQDRQSSYNSPLHF.